The clone carrying this T cell receptor beta chain was seen ten or more times. The antigen remains undetermined. In germline, CDR1 is SEHNR, CDR2 FQNEAQ (reference sequence). V shed 5 bases and J 9 bases; nucleotides not matched to a gene: 12. This CDR3 region has 16 residues. The data are from a study of T cells in Graves' hyperthyroidism and ophthalmopathy. From RNA transcripts, TCR beta CDR3 regions were amplified. An initial round of RT-PCR targeting the TCR CDR3 relied on the HTBI primer set. MiXCR was run by TCRdb on the multiplex PCR reads, yielding one entry per CDR3 protein. The sample has under 400,000 distinct CDR3 sequences, roughly 15% seen once. Study observations and caveats: Researchers report that a 13 V-J model separated ophthalmopathy from stable hyperthyroidism.

Diagnosis rested on symptoms, serum thyroxine and TRAb, thyroid ultrasound, and orbital computed tomography. The source is a woman in her sixties or seventies with Graves' ophthalmopathy. The sample consisted of blood. V is TRBV7-9 and J is TRBJ2-3, with TRBD2 matching over 12 bases. CDR3 in DNA: TGTGCCAGCAGCCCACGGACTAGCGGGGCCCCAGGGACGCAGTATTTT. It is translated as CASSPRTSGAPGTQYF.